The clone carrying this TCR beta chain occurred a few times. Its target is not known. The CDR3 loop spans 13 amino acids. With 5 bases clipped from V and 7 bases from J, the junction kept 7 bases outside the gene matches. Looked up from germline, CDR1 is SGHVS and CDR2 is FNYEAQ. This record belongs to a study of blood T cells in healthy people across ages. Study-level points and caveats: A strong correlation between TCR beta diversity and naive T cell percentage was seen.

Sample donors were healthy Caucasian individuals that came from Russia, aged roughly 6 to 95. Samples had at least 6.5 million PBMCs isolated from them. Next came a second PCR, run for roughly 6 to 11 cycles, which used a sample-barcoded 5' primer along with a J-beta primer mix. The authors tagged each cDNA molecule using a template-switch adaptor with 12 random nucleotides. Via MiXCR, TCRdb re-called the 5' RACE reads, giving one row per CDR3 protein. The table includes about 1.1 million distinct CDR3 sequences, 30% to 40% detected once. The chain couples TRBV7-6 to TRBJ1-1; 7 bases match TRBD1. The origin of this receptor is a man aged 18-30 years in good health. Material for sequencing was blood. The CDR3 region has the DNA TGTGCCAGCAGCCCAGGGGGTGGTTTTGAAGCTTTCTTT. As protein: CASSPGGGFEAFF.